The 23 T cell receptor beta chains below were found in one sample sequenced in a study of vaccination and CD4 T cells after COVID-19. These receptors' antigens are unknown. Treatment reported: approximately 11-day PBMC culture with coronavirus spike peptide pools or control peptides (ViraFEST assay). The Oncomine TCR Beta short-read assay was applied to DNA of cultured CD4+ T cells. MiXCR was run by TCRdb on the PCR reads, yielding one entry per CDR3 protein. In the table there are around 15,000 distinct CDR3 sequences, approximately 50% of which are singletons. The specimen was cultured CD4+ T cells from blood, collected after SARS-CoV-2 vaccination. The source of these receptors is a human donor with COVID-19.

The chain has TRBV29-1 and TRBJ2-5, with 8 bases lining up with TRBD2. V lost 4 bases, J lost 5 bases, and 6 bases stayed unmatched. The V gene's germline CDR1 is SQVTM and CDR2 ANQGSEA. The CDR3 extends over 13 amino acids. CDR3 protein: CSVGQGGRETQYF. CDR3 sequence (DNA): TGCAGCGTTGGGCAGGGCGGGAGGGAGACCCAGTACTTC.

The V and J genes are TRBV27 and TRBJ2-2; D perhaps matches TRBD1 (8 bases). The V gene's germline CDR1 is MNHEY and CDR2 SMNVEV (reference sequence). V was clipped by 5 bases and J by 6 bases, with 13 bases between them. The CDR3 consists of 14 residues. The CDR3 DNA is TGTGCCAGCAGTCTACAGGGGGGGCCCGGGGAGCTGTTTTTT. This gives the protein CASSLQGGPGELFF.

The chain uses TRBV19 and TRBJ1-2, with TRBD1 identical over 9 bases. Germline V gene sequence: CDR1 LNHDA, CDR2 SQIVND (reference sequence). Trimming removed 7 bases from V and 5 bases from J; junction bases left unmatched: 5. This CDR3 contains 13 residues. The CDR3 DNA reads as TGTGCCAGTATGGGGGACAGGGTGTATGGCTACACCTTC. Translating it yields CASMGDRVYGYTF.

The chain links TRBV20-1 to TRBJ1-5; a possible D gene is TRBD1 (6 bases). V gave up 6 bases and J gave up 3 bases, with 12 bases separating them. This CDR3 region has 13 residues. Germline assignment: CDR1 DFQATT and CDR2 SNEGSKA (reference sequence). The CDR3 DNA reads TGCAGTGCCCTGGGGGGCAACAATCAGCCCCAGCATTTT. This translates into CSALGGNNQPQHF.

This chain connects TRBV6-5 to TRBJ2-5; D unresolved. The CDR3 contains 13 residues. The V gene's germline CDR1 is MNHEY and CDR2 SVGAGI. Trimming took 3 bases from V and 3 from J, leaving 8 bases between them. The CDR3 loop reads CASSYLGKETQYF. In DNA form, the CDR3 reads TGTGCCAGCAGTTATTTGGGGAAAGAGACCCAGTACTTC.

The chain employs TRBV7-3 and TRBJ2-3, with 13 bases identical to TRBD2. After removal of 1 base from V and 2 bases from J, the junction contained 12 bases not matched to a gene. The CDR3 length is 20 residues. Germline lookup yields CDR1 SGHTA and CDR2 FQGTGA. In DNA, the CDR3 is TGTGCCAGCAGCTTAAACCGACTAGCGGGGGGCCCGGGGGCCACAGATACGCAGTATTTT. Its protein product is CASSLNRLAGGPGATDTQYF.

The V gene is TRBV7-9, the J gene TRBJ1-6, with 7 bases aligning to TRBD1. CDR1 is SEHNR, CDR2 FQNEAQ, per germline (reference sequence). This CDR3 comprises 14 residues. V trimming: 5 bases; J trimming: 7 bases; junction bases outside the gene matches: 5. Here the CDR3 reads CASSVQQGNSPLHF. CDR3 sequence (DNA): TGTGCCAGCAGCGTGCAACAGGGGAATTCACCCCTCCACTTT.

This chain connects TRBV20-1 to TRBJ1-5, with D perhaps TRBD1 (6 bases). Germline CDR1 is DFQATT and CDR2 is SNEGSKA (reference sequence). This CDR3 has 19 residues. V was trimmed by 1 base and J by 1 base, leaving 23 bases between them. CDR3 nucleotides: TGCAGTGCTAGAGCTCACCGAACAGGGCCACGGGGGAGCAATCAGCCCCAGCATTTT. It specifies CSARAHRTGPRGSNQPQHF.

This rearrangement joins TRBV6-1 to TRBJ1-2; weak D call: TRBD1 (6 bases). CDR1 and CDR2 (germline): MNHNS, SASEGT. V shed 6 bases and J shed 6 bases, with 14 bases lying between them. The CDR3 loop spans 13 amino acids. CDR3: CASRGGDVDGYTF. The CDR3 coding sequence is TGTGCCAGCAGAGGGGGGGACGTAGATGGCTACACCTTC.

The chain recombines TRBV7-2 with TRBJ1-2; 7 bases are shared with TRBD1. CDR1 and CDR2 from the germline V gene are SGHTA and FQGNSA. The CDR3 extends over 14 amino acids. With 5 bases clipped from V and 3 bases from J, the junction kept 6 bases outside the gene matches. The CDR3 nucleotides read TGTGCCAGCAGCAACAGGGGAGTCGACTATGGCTACACCTTC. Translated, it gives CASSNRGVDYGYTF. Based on the CDR3 plus reference TRBV7-2 and TRBJ1-2, the full variable domain is GAGVSQSPSNKVTEKGKDVELRCDPISGHTALYWYRQSLGQGLEFLIYFQGNSAPDKSGLPSDRFSAERTGGSVSTLTIQRTQQEDSAVYLCASSNRGVDYGYTFGSGTRLTVV.

This clonotype was picked up a small number of times. The V call is TRBV11-2, the J call TRBJ2-3; no firm D call. V was clipped by 5 bases and J by 1 base, with 7 bases between them. Germline loops: CDR1 SGHAT, CDR2 FQNNGV. This CDR3 has 13 amino acids. CDR3 coding DNA: TGTGCCAGCAGCCCTTTAGGCACAGATACGCAGTATTTT. The encoded protein is CASSPLGTDTQYF.

The rearrangement uses TRBV11-3 and TRBJ2-7, with TRBD1 identical over 7 bases. Trimming took 0 bases from V and 3 from J; bases not matched to a gene: 2. Germline CDR1 and CDR2: SGHNT and YENEEA. This CDR3 region has 14 residues. The CDR3, as DNA: TGTGCCAGCAGCTTAGATCGGGACAGCTACGAGCAGTACTTC. This sequence encodes CASSLDRDSYEQYF.

This clonotype showed up just a few times. This chain joins TRBV6-1 and TRBJ1-5; D is undetermined. CDR3 size: 15 residues. The ends were cut back, 5 bases at V and 0 bases at J, with 11 bases in the middle. Germline CDR1 and CDR2: MNHNS and SASEGT. The CDR3 here is CASSPGKDSNQPQHF. The CDR3 coding sequence is TGTGCCAGCAGTCCTGGGAAAGATAGCAATCAGCCCCAGCATTTT.

The chain carries TRBV20-1 and TRBJ2-2; 8 bases agree with TRBD1. The CDR3 has 14 amino acids. Trimming removed 3 bases from V and 5 bases from J; junction bases left unmatched: 5. CDR1 and CDR2 (germline): DFQATT, SNEGSKA (reference sequence). The DNA of the CDR3 is TGCAGTGCTAGCCGGGACAGGAGAACCGGGGAGCTGTTTTTT. Residues: CSASRDRRTGELFF.

This chain links TRBV7-9 with TRBJ2-7, with D unclear. Germline V CDR1 and CDR2: SEHNR, FQNEAQ (reference sequence). The CDR3 is 13 residues long. Trimming cost V 3 bases and J 5 bases, with 11 bases left between them. CDR3: CASSFNDGHEQYF. CDR3 DNA: TGTGCCAGCAGCTTCAACGACGGTCACGAGCAGTACTTC.

This sequence joins TRBV20-1 and TRBJ2-2, with D unresolved. Germline V gene data show CDR1 as DFQATT and CDR2 as SNEGSKA (reference sequence). The CDR3 is made up of 13 amino acids. The germline V and J ends were trimmed by 4 bases and 1 base, with 7 bases remaining between them. In DNA form, the CDR3 reads TGCAGTGCTAAGACTGAGAACACCGGGGAGCTGTTTTTT. Protein: CSAKTENTGELFF.

The chain carries TRBV20-1 and TRBJ2-3; 8 nucleotides align to TRBD1. Per the germline V gene, CDR1 is DFQATT and CDR2 is SNEGSKA (reference sequence). The V segment lost 6 bases and the J segment 5 bases; nucleotides outside the gene matches: 10. The CDR3 has 14 amino acids. The CDR3 region is CSAPTGARVDTQYF. The CDR3 DNA is TGCAGTGCACCGACAGGGGCACGGGTAGATACGCAGTATTTT.

The V call is TRBV7-9, the J call TRBJ1-2; D not certain. In germline, CDR1 is SEHNR, CDR2 FQNEAQ (reference sequence). The V gene lost 5 bases and the J gene lost 0 bases, with 13 bases spanning the gap. CDR3 length: 15 residues. CDR3 nucleotide sequence: TGTGCCAGCAGCCCGGGAGACACGGCTAACTATGGCTACACCTTC. Its protein is CASSPGDTANYGYTF. The full variable domain, rest sourced from reference TRBV7-9 and TRBJ1-2, is DTGVSQNPRHKITKRGQNVTFRCDPISEHNRLYWYRQTLGQGPEFLTYFQNEAQLEKSRLLSDRFSAERPKGSFSTLEIQRTEQGDSAMYLCASSPGDTANYGYTFGSGTRLTVV.

The CDR3 sequence is CASLRSTGELFF. In DNA form, the CDR3 reads TGTGCCAGTCTACGGAGCACCGGGGAGCTGTTTTTT. The V call is TRBV7-9, the J call TRBJ2-2; D not certain. Per germline, CDR1 SEHNR and CDR2 FQNEAQ (reference sequence). Trimming took off 9 bases at V and 4 bases at J, with 9 bases between the two ends. This CDR3 spans 12 amino acids.

This chain connects TRBV7-8 to TRBJ2-7; tentative D call: TRBD1 (6 bases). This CDR3 region has 14 residues. V lost 5 bases and J 7 bases, leaving 18 bases between the germline ends. CDR1 SGHVS and CDR2 FQNEAQ come from the germline V gene. The CDR3 DNA follows: TGTGCCAGCAGCCTTAGGGCCACAGGGCTTGAGCAGTACTTC. Protein sequence: CASSLRATGLEQYF.

This sequence joins TRBV5-1 and TRBJ2-5, with 9 bases that match TRBD1. V shed 5 bases and J 5 bases; nucleotides not matched to a gene: 7. Germline assignment: CDR1 SGHRS and CDR2 YFSETQ. The CDR3 has 14 amino acids. For the CDR3, the DNA is TGCGCCAGCAGTCCCGGGACAGGGTACGAGACCCAGTACTTC. Translated, it gives CASSPGTGYETQYF.

In its sample, this clonotype was seen a few times. The J gene is TRBJ1-5, the V gene TRBV30; a weak D match, TRBD1 (5 bases). This CDR3 spans 14 amino acids. In germline, CDR1 is GTSNPN, CDR2 SVGIG (reference sequence). The V end lost 5 bases, the J end lost 4 bases, and 15 bases lay between the germline ends. The CDR3 DNA is TGTGCCTGGTCGCCGGGACGGAATAATCAGCCCCAGCATTTT. As protein: CAWSPGRNNQPQHF.

The sample holds a few counts of this clonotype. The chain recombines TRBV20-1 with TRBJ1-5; D is undetermined. The CDR3 loop spans 13 amino acids. The V and J ends lost 4 bases and 2 bases respectively, with 9 bases between them. Germline V gene data show CDR1 as DFQATT and CDR2 as SNEGSKA (reference sequence). The CDR3 loop is CSAIRGGNQPQHF. The CDR3 nucleotides are TGCAGTGCTATCCGGGGTGGCAATCAGCCCCAGCATTTT.